What follows describes a single TCR beta chain. The antigen is undetermined. These data belong to a study of cytotoxic CD8 clonotypes in ibrutinib-treated CLL. The wider study: IGHV unmutated fewer than 18; relapsed/refractory some ten; treatment-naive about 14. Study-level results: Clonality was higher at baseline than in age-matched healthy donors and tracked circulating CD8+ T-cell counts.

For TCR beta libraries, roughly 2.2 micrograms of genomic DNA were obtained from cryopreserved PBMCs. Deletions cut 7 bases from V and 2 bases from J, with 12 bases between. The germline V gene encodes CDR1 MDHEN and CDR2 SYDVKM. CDR3 size: 13 residues. Using immunoSEQ multiplex PCR, the repertoire was profiled, and TCRdb retains in-frame clones only, with some absent. The profile shows 200,000 to 250,000 clones, 70% of them singletons. The starting material was PBMCs, obtained after 24 months of ibrutinib treatment. This sequence was found in a human donor with chronic lymphocytic leukemia. This sequence joins TRBV28 and TRBJ2-7; possibly TRBD1 for D (6 bases). In nucleotides, the CDR3 is TGTGCCAGCATCATTCCAGGGGCCTACGAGCAGTACTTC. Amino acid sequence: CASIIPGAYEQYF.